The 15 T cell receptor beta chains given below trace back to one sample, sequenced in a study of blood T cell repertoires in COVID-19. The table came from immunoSEQ multiplex PCR; TCRdb's copy has only in-frame clones and leaves some out. The table has 200,000 to 250,000 clones, around 86% seen once. The sequencing input was peripheral blood. The receptor set was obtained from a woman in her twenties or thirties who had recovered from COVID-19.

This chain connects TRBV7-9 to TRBJ2-7; D remains unclear. The CDR3 spans 15 residues. CDR1 SEHNR and CDR2 FQNEAQ come from the germline V gene (reference sequence). Deletions cut 2 bases from V and 0 bases from J, with 11 bases between. This CDR3 reads CASSLMTSSSYEQYF. The DNA of the CDR3 is TGTGCCAGCAGCTTAATGACATCAAGCTCCTACGAGCAGTACTTC.

CDR3 DNA: TGTGCCAGCAAGCCCCCGGAGGGGTATAGCAATCAGCCCCAGCATTTT. As protein: CASKPPEGYSNQPQHF. The chain recombines TRBV6-6 with TRBJ1-5; weak D call: TRBD1 (5 bases). In germline, CDR1 is MNHNY, CDR2 SVGAGI (reference sequence). The CDR3 runs 16 residues. V dropped 7 bases and J dropped 0 bases, with 16 bases sitting between them.

This chain joins TRBV7-9 and TRBJ2-2, with 7 bases identical to TRBD1. Germline values: CDR1 SEHNR, CDR2 FQNEAQ (reference sequence). Losses at the gene ends were 1 base for V and 3 bases for J; bases not matched to a gene: 8. This CDR3 region has 17 residues. In DNA, the CDR3 is TGTGCCAGCAGCTTAGGACGGGACAGAACTTACACCGGGGAGCTGTTTTTT. It codes for CASSLGRDRTYTGELFF. Looking up the rest from reference TRBV7-9 and TRBJ2-2 gives the full variable domain: DTGVSQNPRHKITKRGQNVTFRCDPISEHNRLYWYRQTLGQGPEFLTYFQNEAQLEKSRLLSDRFSAERPKGSFSTLEIQRTEQGDSAMYLCASSLGRDRTYTGELFFGEGSRLTVL.

The V gene is TRBV20-1, the J gene TRBJ2-5; D is uncertain. Germline loops: CDR1 DFQATT, CDR2 SNEGSKA (reference sequence). The CDR3 extends over 10 amino acids. V shed 6 bases and J shed 5 bases, with 7 bases lying between them. The CDR3 region is CSALFETQYF. DNA for the CDR3: TGCAGTGCCCTGTTTGAGACCCAGTACTTC.

The chain employs TRBV6-2 or TRBV6-3 and TRBJ2-1; TRBD2 matches at 12 bases. The germline CDR1 and CDR2 sequences are MNHEY and SVGEGT. CDR3 length: 17 residues. J lost 3 bases, V lost 2 bases, and 5 bases had no gene match. This chain's CDR3 is CASSYVTSGGFYNEQFF. CDR3 bases: TGTGCCAGCAGTTACGTTACTAGCGGGGGGTTCTACAATGAGCAGTTCTTC.

V gene TRBV5-4 combines with J gene TRBJ2-4; D might be TRBD2 (5 bases). The CDR3 is made up of 16 amino acids. CDR1 and CDR2 (germline): SGHNT, YYREEE (reference sequence). V lost 4 bases, J lost 3 bases, and 17 bases lay in between. CDR3 bases: TGTGCCAGCAGCCCTGACGCGGGCGGATACAAAAACATTCAGTACTTC. Its translation is CASSPDAGGYKNIQYF.

The V call is TRBV5-1, the J call TRBJ2-5; tentatively, D is TRBD2 (6 bases). Between the trimmed V and J ends, which lost 0 bases and 1 base, there was a span of 10 bases. Germline V CDR1 and CDR2: SGHRS, YFSETQ. CDR3 length: 15 amino acids. The CDR3 reads CASSLALRGQETQYF. The DNA for the CDR3 is TGCGCCAGCAGCTTGGCCTTGCGGGGCCAAGAGACCCAGTACTTC.

The table lists this clone with a few counts. This chain connects TRBV7-9 to TRBJ1-1; D is possibly TRBD1 (5 bases). Per the germline V gene, CDR1 is SEHNR and CDR2 is FQNEAQ (reference sequence). The CDR3 contains 12 residues. V was clipped by 5 bases and J by 5 bases, with 9 bases between them. The CDR3 sequence is CASSLDRTEAFF. CDR3 nucleotides: TGTGCCAGCAGCCTTGACAGAACTGAAGCTTTCTTT.

The chain has TRBV4-2 and TRBJ2-7; a possible D gene is TRBD2 (6 bases). This CDR3 contains 15 residues. Germline CDR1 LGHNA, CDR2 YNFKEQ. Trimming stripped 0 bases from V and 1 base from J, with 10 bases between. CDR3 sequence: CASSQERLGSYEQYF. CDR3 coding DNA: TGTGCCAGCAGCCAAGAGCGACTAGGATCCTACGAGCAGTACTTC.

This clone was recorded only once. The chain recombines TRBV27 with TRBJ1-4; 9 positions agree with TRBD1. The J segment lost 7 bases and the V segment lost 6 bases, leaving 6 bases of the junction unmatched. CDR1 is MNHEY and CDR2 is SMNVEV in the germline V gene (reference sequence). The CDR3 totals 14 residues. The CDR3 DNA sequence: TGTGCCAGCAGCTCCACAGGGGGCCCTGAAAAACTGTTTTTT. Its translation: CASSSTGGPEKLFF.

V is TRBV30 and J is TRBJ2-5; D call uncertain. Germline CDR1 is GTSNPN and CDR2 is SVGIG (reference sequence). There are 13 residues in the CDR3. Trimming cost V 0 bases and J 5 bases, with 10 bases left between them. The CDR3: CAWSVPGIETQYF. The CDR3 coding sequence is TGTGCCTGGAGTGTACCAGGTATCGAGACCCAGTACTTC.

J is TRBJ2-7 and V is TRBV4-1; 15 nucleotides line up with TRBD2. Germline V lookup: CDR1 MGHRA, CDR2 YSYEKL. V shed 3 bases, J shed 3 bases, and the junction held 9 bases outside the gene matches. The CDR3 consists of 18 residues. CDR3 sequence: CASSHLGLAGGRDYEQYF. The DNA for the CDR3 is TGCGCCAGCAGCCACCTGGGACTAGCGGGGGGTCGTGACTACGAGCAGTACTTC.

The J gene is TRBJ1-1, the V gene TRBV6-1, with D uncertain. Between the trimmed V and J ends, which lost 2 bases and 7 bases, there was a span of 29 bases. CDR3 length: 19 amino acids. Looked up from germline, CDR1 is MNHNS and CDR2 is SASEGT. CDR3 in amino acids: CASSEQVGGGSLGFLEAFF. CDR3 coding DNA: TGTGCCAGCAGTGAACAAGTCGGAGGAGGCAGTTTGGGGTTCCTTGAAGCTTTCTTT.

The chain uses TRBV5-1 and TRBJ1-4; D is possibly TRBD1 (5 bases). The germline CDR1 and CDR2 sequences are SGHRS and YFSETQ. Trimming cost V 4 bases and J 8 bases, with 12 bases left between them. This CDR3 is 13 amino acids long. CDR3 DNA sequence: TGCGCCAGCAGCCGCGGGGGGAGCGAAAAACTGTTTTTT. It codes for CASSRGGSEKLFF.

The chain is built from TRBV5-1 and TRBJ2-1, with 9 bases fitting TRBD1. This CDR3 comprises 15 residues. Germline V CDR1 and CDR2: SGHRS, YFSETQ. Losses at the gene ends were 3 bases for V and 6 bases for J; bases not matched to a gene: 7. The CDR3 reads CASSSSRQGGNEQFF. For the CDR3, the DNA is TGCGCCAGCAGCTCCTCCAGACAGGGGGGCAATGAGCAGTTCTTC.